This passage covers 9 T cell receptor beta chains from one sample sequenced in a study of shared T cell receptors in the human thymus. Clones were read by immunoSEQ multiplex PCR, and TCRdb kept only the in-frame ones, dropping some. Here the sample spans under 850,000 clones, approximately 90% being singletons. The data were also submitted as part of a second study, on human thymus T cells.

Material for sequencing was thymocytes. The receptor set was obtained from a boy less than two years old with a congenital heart defect.

The chain has TRBV27 and TRBJ1-2; 8 nucleotides align to TRBD1. With V trimmed by 6 bases and J by 4 bases, 4 bases remained unmatched. CDR1 and CDR2 from the germline V gene are MNHEY and SMNVEV (reference sequence). The CDR3 totals 13 residues. DNA of the CDR3: TGTGCCAGCAGCCGTGACAGGGGCTATGGCTACACCTTC. Translated, it gives CASSRDRGYGYTF.

This sequence joins TRBV7-9 and TRBJ1-2; 7 nucleotides match TRBD1. The junction had 7 bases not matched to a gene; V was cut back by 5 bases and J by 4 bases. The germline gives CDR1 SEHNR, CDR2 FQNEAQ (reference sequence). The CDR3 is made up of 14 amino acids. The CDR3, as DNA: TGTGCCAGCAGCGGAACGGGACAGTCCTATGGCTACACCTTC. This gives the protein CASSGTGQSYGYTF.

The chain links TRBV27 to TRBJ2-1; D perhaps matches TRBD2 (5 bases). V shed 2 bases and J shed 10 bases, with 12 bases lying between them. Germline assignment: CDR1 MNHEY and CDR2 SMNVEV (reference sequence). The CDR3 loop spans 13 amino acids. As DNA, the CDR3 is TGTGCCAGCAGTTTACGCGCGGGCCGGGAGCAGTTCTTC. Translation: CASSLRAGREQFF.

This chain connects TRBV7-8 to TRBJ2-1; D possibly corresponds to TRBD2 (6 bases). The CDR3 sequence is 20 residues long. Germline CDR1 SGHVS, CDR2 FQNEAQ. V gave up 4 bases and J gave up 0 bases, with 25 bases separating them. The CDR3 DNA follows: TGTGCCAGCAGCTCCTCCGCCCGGGACTCCCTTCAGAGCTCCTACAATGAGCAGTTCTTC. This codes for CASSSSARDSLQSSYNEQFF. Complete variable domain (other parts from reference TRBV7-8 and TRBJ2-1): GAGVSQSPRYKVAKRGQDVALRCDPISGHVSLFWYQQALGQGPEFLTYFQNEAQLDKSGLPSDRFFAERPEGSVSTLKIQRTQQEDSAVYLCASSSSARDSLQSSYNEQFFGPGTRLTVL.

The chain recombines TRBV7-2 with TRBJ2-2; 8 nucleotides match TRBD2. This CDR3 spans 16 amino acids. V lost 5 bases to trimming and J lost 5 bases; unmatched junction nucleotides: 10. The germline V gene encodes CDR1 SGHTA and CDR2 FQGNSA. CDR3 bases: TGTGCCAGCAGCAACTCAACGGGAGGGGTTACCGGGGAGCTGTTTTTT. It encodes CASSNSTGGVTGELFF. Based on the CDR3 plus reference TRBV7-2 and TRBJ2-2, the full variable domain is GAGVSQSPSNKVTEKGKDVELRCDPISGHTALYWYRQSLGQGLEFLIYFQGNSAPDKSGLPSDRFSAERTGGSVSTLTIQRTQQEDSAVYLCASSNSTGGVTGELFFGEGSRLTVL.

The sample holds a few counts of this clone. The rearrangement uses TRBV4-3 and TRBJ1-5; 9 bases map to TRBD1. This CDR3 contains 15 residues. The germline V gene has CDR1 LGHNA and CDR2 YSLEER. The junction had 7 bases not matched to a gene; V was cut back by 4 bases and J by 6 bases. The CDR3 region is CASSPIQGAGQPQHF. CDR3 bases: TGCGCCAGCAGCCCCATACAGGGGGCCGGTCAGCCCCAGCATTTT.

The sample holds one count of this clone. V usage is TRBV2 and J usage is TRBJ2-1; TRBD2 matches 12 bases. V shed 6 bases, J shed 7 bases, and the junction held 13 bases outside the gene matches. CDR3 size: 17 residues. CDR1 is SNHLY, CDR2 FYNNEI, per germline. CDR3 in amino acids: CASSRRTSGTYRNEQFF. The CDR3 region has the DNA TGTGCCAGCAGCAGAAGGACTAGCGGGACCTATCGGAATGAGCAGTTCTTC. The full variable domain, with the rest looked up from reference TRBV2 and TRBJ2-1, is EPEVTQTPSHQVTQMGQEVILRCVPISNHLYFYWYRQILGQKVEFLVSFYNNEISEKSEIFDDQFSVERPDGSNFTLKIRSTKLEDSAMYFCASSRRTSGTYRNEQFFGPGTRLTVL.

The chain is built from TRBV27 and TRBJ2-1, with 14 bases that match TRBD2. The CDR3 loop spans 17 amino acids. V lost 8 bases and J lost 4; bases outside the gene matches: 10. Germline V gene data show CDR1 as MNHEY and CDR2 as SMNVEV (reference sequence). CDR3 DNA sequence: TGTGCCAGCGAACCGGGACTAGCGGGAGAACGATACAATGAGCAGTTCTTC. Its protein is CASEPGLAGERYNEQFF.

The table lists this clone with a few counts. This rearrangement joins TRBV5-8 to TRBJ2-7; D might be TRBD2 (5 bases). Deletions cut 0 bases from V and 0 bases from J, with 16 bases between. The CDR3 has 17 amino acids. Germline V gene data show CDR1 as SGHTS and CDR2 as YDEGEE. The CDR3 sequence is CASSLVRGARSSYEQYF. DNA of the CDR3: TGTGCCAGCAGCTTGGTTCGGGGAGCGCGAAGCTCCTACGAGCAGTACTTC.